This T cell receptor beta chain was obtained from a study of blood T cell repertoires in COVID-19. Overall study context: The study drew acute and convalescent COVID-19 samples from the United States, Italy and Spain. Nucleic acid was either cDNA or gDNA, and it came from T cells, B-cell-depleted T cells, or PBMCs.

This CDR3 has 18 amino acids. The germline V gene has CDR1 LGHDT and CDR2 YNNKEL (reference sequence). V dropped 1 base and J dropped 0 bases, with 16 bases sitting between them. In the authors' workflow: Reference gene primer amplification in the assay estimated nucleated cell counts. Generated by immunoSEQ multiplex PCR, the TCRdb table keeps only in-frame clones and is missing some. The V and J calls and the clone size are those of that table, but D and trimming were determined from the DNA. The data show roughly 70,000 clones, approximately 90% seen once. This clonotype originated in a human donor in a cohort sampled during active COVID-19. The chain joins TRBV3-1 (or the pseudogene TRBV3-2) to TRBJ1-3, with D tentatively TRBD1 (6 bases). Source material: peripheral blood. This CDR3 reads CASSQVRGGGDSGNTIYF. The CDR3 DNA is TGTGCCAGCAGCCAAGTCCGGGGAGGGGGTGACTCTGGAAACACCATATATTTT.